This T cell receptor (beta chain) is from a study of T cells in Graves' hyperthyroidism and ophthalmopathy. Study in general: The initial diagnosis was the point when peripheral blood was collected, ahead of any treatment.

Trimming took 6 bases from V and 4 from J, leaving 12 bases between them. Germline values: CDR1 MNHNS, CDR2 SASEGT. This CDR3 comprises 14 residues. This clonotype has ten or more counts. Amplification yielded TCR beta CDR3 regions, with RNA transcripts as the source. The HTBI primer set served for first-round RT-PCR of the TCR CDR3. TCRdb re-called the multiplex PCR reads with MiXCR, one entry per CDR3 protein. The sample contains more than 300,000 distinct CDR3 sequences, around 18% of which appear only once. The sequenced material came from blood. The TCR originated in a young man with Graves' ophthalmopathy. The J gene is TRBJ2-2, the V gene TRBV6-1; TRBD1 or TRBD2 may be the D gene (5 bases each). The CDR3 loop is CASSRDGPTGELFF. Here the CDR3 DNA reads TGTGCCAGCAGCCGGGACGGGCCCACCGGGGAGCTGTTTTTT.